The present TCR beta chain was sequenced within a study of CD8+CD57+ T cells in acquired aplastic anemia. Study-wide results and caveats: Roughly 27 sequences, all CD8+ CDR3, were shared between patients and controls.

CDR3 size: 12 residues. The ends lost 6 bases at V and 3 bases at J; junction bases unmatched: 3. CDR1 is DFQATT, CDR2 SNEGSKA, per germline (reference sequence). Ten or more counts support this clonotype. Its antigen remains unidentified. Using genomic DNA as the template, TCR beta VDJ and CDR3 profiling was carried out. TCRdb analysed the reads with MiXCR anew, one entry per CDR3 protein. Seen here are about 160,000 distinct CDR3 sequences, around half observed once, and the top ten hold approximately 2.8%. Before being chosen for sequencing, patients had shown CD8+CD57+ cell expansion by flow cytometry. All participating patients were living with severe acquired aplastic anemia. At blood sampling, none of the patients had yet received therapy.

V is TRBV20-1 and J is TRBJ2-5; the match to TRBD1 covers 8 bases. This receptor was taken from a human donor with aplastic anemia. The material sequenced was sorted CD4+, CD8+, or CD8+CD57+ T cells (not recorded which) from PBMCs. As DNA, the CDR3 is TGCAGTGCCCCGGGACAGGAAGAGACCCAGTACTTC. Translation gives CSAPGQEETQYF.